What follows are 22 T cell receptor beta chains derived from one specimen sequenced in a study of T cell repertoires in cytomegalovirus infection. TCRdb reprocessed the reads via MiXCR and lists one record per CDR3 protein. This sample has around 530,000 distinct CDR3 sequences, with roughly 29% found just once. The source material was PBMCs. The receptor set was obtained from a human donor in good health (CMV status not recorded). Some clones in this sample may be carry-over from other donors' samples.

The chain carries TRBV5-1 and TRBJ2-1; 7 nucleotides agree with TRBD1. Trimming removed 4 bases from V and 2 bases from J; junction bases left unmatched: 9. The V gene's germline CDR1 is SGHRS and CDR2 YFSETQ. The CDR3 is 16 amino acids. CDR3 bases: TGCGCCAGCAGCCCCATGACAGGGTCCACCTACAATGAGCAGTTCTTC. Its translation: CASSPMTGSTYNEQFF.

The chain uses TRBV29-1 and TRBJ2-1, with D unresolved. Germline CDR1 SQVTM, CDR2 ANQGSEA. Trimming took 3 bases from V and 10 from J, leaving 10 bases between them. The length of the CDR3 is 11 residues. The CDR3 DNA follows: TGCAGCGTTGACCTGGGGATGGAGCAGTTCTTC. It yields the protein CSVDLGMEQFF.

In this sample, this clonotype turned up a few times. This chain joins TRBV6-1 and TRBJ1-1, with unresolved D. CDR3 length: 15 residues. Germline V gives CDR1 MNHNS, CDR2 SASEGT. Deletions cut 5 bases from V and 3 bases from J, with 16 bases between. CDR3 bases: TGTGCCAGCAGTCAGAATTCGGGTAGGGACACTGAAGCTTTCTTT. Translated, it gives CASSQNSGRDTEAFF.

There are many counts of this clonotype. The gene calls are TRBV7-9 and TRBJ2-1; D not certain. The CDR3 consists of 13 residues. V was trimmed by 2 bases and J by 4 bases, leaving 6 bases between them. Per germline, CDR1 SEHNR and CDR2 FQNEAQ (reference sequence). The CDR3 bases are TGTGCCAGCAGCTTACTGAGATACAATGAGCAGTTCTTC. Translated, it gives CASSLLRYNEQFF.

The rearrangement joins TRBV28 to TRBJ1-5; D is unclear. Trimming pared 1 base from V and 0 bases from J, leaving 10 bases between. CDR3 length equals 16 residues. The V gene's germline CDR1 is MDHEN and CDR2 SYDVKM. The CDR3 reads CASSLSPVLSNQPQHF. The CDR3 bases are TGTGCCAGCAGTTTATCTCCAGTTCTTAGCAATCAGCCCCAGCATTTT.

This chain uses TRBV6-8 with TRBJ2-3; D remains ambiguous. The V and J ends lost 0 bases and 1 base respectively, with 5 bases between them. Germline V gene sequence: CDR1 MNHGY, CDR2 SAAAGT. The CDR3 totals 14 residues. The CDR3 nucleotides are TGTGCCAGCAGTTACTCCTGGCGCACAGATACGCAGTATTTT. Amino acids: CASSYSWRTDTQYF.

This chain links TRBV5-1 with TRBJ1-1; D gene unclear. In germline, CDR1 is SGHRS, CDR2 YFSETQ. V dropped 2 bases and J dropped 1 base, with 9 bases sitting between them. CDR3 length: 14 amino acids. This CDR3 is CASSLMRGNTEAFF. The CDR3 nucleotides are TGCGCCAGCAGCTTAATGCGAGGGAACACTGAAGCTTTCTTT. The variable domain in full, with the rest retrieved from reference TRBV5-1 and TRBJ1-1, is KAGVTQTPRYLIKTRGQQVTLSCSPISGHRSVSWYQQTPGQGLQFLFEYFSETQRNKGNFPGRFSGRQFSNSRSEMNVSTLELGDSALYLCASSLMRGNTEAFFGQGTRLTVV.

This clonotype was counted many times. The rearrangement uses TRBV12-3 or TRBV12-4 and TRBJ2-2, with D perhaps being TRBD1 or TRBD2 (6 bases each). This CDR3 spans 15 amino acids. The V end lost 7 bases, the J end lost 5 bases, and 17 bases lay between the germline ends. Here the CDR3 reads CASTIGGSWTGELFF. CDR3 DNA: TGTGCCAGCACCATAGGGGGGAGTTGGACCGGGGAGCTGTTTTTT.

To note about this clonotype: The junction does not match germline at one end; this may be a read error. The chain links TRBV7-2 to TRBJ2-1; D remains ambiguous. The CDR3 length is 13 residues. The germline V gene has CDR1 SGHTA and CDR2 FQGNSA. CDR3 DNA: TGTGCCAGCAGCTTAGCGGTCGAGGAACGCAGGCTCTTC. Protein sequence: CASSLAVEERRLF.

A word on this clonotype: A clone one base away is much larger, so this may be a read error. The chain recombines TRBV2 with TRBJ1-5, with a weak D call TRBD1 (5 bases). Germline values: CDR1 SNHLY, CDR2 FYNNEI. Trimming shortened V by 3 bases and J by 4 bases, and 7 bases separated the two germline ends. The CDR3 is 13 residues long. The chain's CDR3 is CASSDRENQPQHF. In DNA, the CDR3 is TGTGCCAGCAGTGACAGGGAAAATCAGCCCCAGCATTTT.

V and J are TRBV19 and TRBJ1-6; possible D gene TRBD1, 5 bases. V gave up 5 bases and J gave up 5 bases, with 10 bases separating them. CDR3 length equals 14 residues. Germline values: CDR1 LNHDA, CDR2 SQIVND (reference sequence). The CDR3 is CASSPTVNNSPLHF. DNA for the CDR3: TGTGCCAGTAGTCCGACAGTAAATAATTCACCCCTCCACTTT.

This sequence joins TRBV20-1 and TRBJ2-1, with 12 bases lining up with TRBD2. Losses at the gene ends were 2 bases for V and 4 bases for J; bases not matched to a gene: 3. The CDR3 contains 15 residues. Germline assignment: CDR1 DFQATT and CDR2 SNEGSKA (reference sequence). In DNA form, the CDR3 reads TGCAGTGCTAGACGGACTAGCGGGAAATACAATGAGCAGTTCTTC. Protein product: CSARRTSGKYNEQFF.

The chain carries TRBV19 and TRBJ1-4; weak D call: TRBD1 (5 bases). Germline values: CDR1 LNHDA, CDR2 SQIVND (reference sequence). V lost 3 bases, J lost 11 bases, and 16 bases lay in between. This CDR3 has 14 amino acids. The CDR3 bases are TGTGCCAGTAGTATCGCGGGGCTCCGAGGGAAACTGTTTTTT. This encodes CASSIAGLRGKLFF.

The V call is TRBV28, the J call TRBJ1-6; TRBD1 matches at 9 bases. Germline CDR1 MDHEN, CDR2 SYDVKM. This CDR3 has 15 residues. The junction had 5 bases not matched to a gene; V was cut back by 5 bases and J by 6 bases. The CDR3 DNA is TGTGCCAGCAGTAGGTCGGACAGGGGTAATTCACCCCTCCACTTT. Translated, it gives CASSRSDRGNSPLHF.

This clonotype showed up just a few times. This rearrangement joins TRBV5-1 to TRBJ1-1; D is uncertain. Germline CDR1 is SGHRS and CDR2 is YFSETQ. The V and J ends lost 0 bases and 1 base respectively, with 16 bases between them. The CDR3 is 17 amino acids. As DNA, the CDR3 is TGCGCCAGCAGCTTGGAGGCGCTGGGAACAGAGAACACTGAAGCTTTCTTT. It specifies CASSLEALGTENTEAFF.

The chain links TRBV19 to TRBJ1-1; D is undetermined. Looked up from germline, CDR1 is LNHDA and CDR2 is SQIVND (reference sequence). Trimming pared 5 bases from V and 1 base from J, leaving 8 bases between. CDR3 length: 13 amino acids. CDR3 coding DNA: TGTGCCAGTAGTTATTGGCAGAACACTGAAGCTTTCTTT. Translated: CASSYWQNTEAFF.

This chain links TRBV20-1 with TRBJ1-2, with 7 bases fitting TRBD1. This CDR3 comprises 14 residues. Trimming at V came to 3 bases and at J to 5 bases, leaving 9 bases not matched to a gene. CDR1 and CDR2 from the germline V gene are DFQATT and SNEGSKA (reference sequence). CDR3 protein: CSARGQSPRYGYTF. The CDR3 nucleotides read TGCAGTGCTAGGGGACAGTCCCCTCGGTATGGCTACACCTTC.

This clonotype was seen a few times. V gene TRBV30 combines with J gene TRBJ1-2, with a weak D call TRBD1 (6 bases). V dropped 3 bases and J dropped 4 bases, with 15 bases sitting between them. The CDR3 length is 14 residues. Germline CDR1 GTSNPN, CDR2 SVGIG (reference sequence). The CDR3 spells CAWSYPGATYGYTF. In DNA form, the CDR3 reads TGTGCCTGGAGCTACCCGGGGGCAACCTATGGCTACACCTTC.

The chain employs TRBV12-3 or TRBV12-4 and TRBJ2-1, with D unresolved. V lost 7 bases and J 3 bases, leaving 16 bases between the germline ends. CDR3 size: 15 residues. The CDR3 here is CASTLGVRSYNEQFF. The CDR3 region has the DNA TGTGCCAGCACCCTTGGTGTTCGTAGCTACAATGAGCAGTTCTTC.

This clonotype was seen a few times. The chain combines TRBV6-6 with TRBJ2-7; 9 nucleotides agree with TRBD2. V lost 4 bases, J lost 5 bases, and 9 bases stayed unmatched. Germline assignment: CDR1 MNHNY and CDR2 SVGAGI (reference sequence). This CDR3 spans 15 amino acids. CDR3 bases: TGTGCCAGCAGTTCTACAGCGGGAGGAGGCGACGAGCAGTACTTC. The encoded protein is CASSSTAGGGDEQYF.

This clonotype was seen a few times. The chain joins TRBV7-8 to TRBJ2-5, with D maybe TRBD2 (5 bases). Looked up from germline, CDR1 is SGHVS and CDR2 is FQNEAQ. The CDR3 is 14 residues long. V was cut by 7 bases and J by 2 bases, with 14 bases left in between. In nucleotides, the CDR3 is TGTGCCAGCACCCTGGGGAGATTTCAAGAGACCCAGTACTTC. Protein: CASTLGRFQETQYF. Full variable domain (rest looked up from reference TRBV7-8 and TRBJ2-5): GAGVSQSPRYKVAKRGQDVALRCDPISGHVSLFWYQQALGQGPEFLTYFQNEAQLDKSGLPSDRFFAERPEGSVSTLKIQRTQQEDSAVYLCASTLGRFQETQYFGPGTRLLVL.

This clonotype was counted between two and nine times. Here the CDR3 reads CASSIRPQSSGNTIYF. The CDR3 nucleotides read TGTGCCAGTAGTATACGACCACAGAGCTCTGGAAACACCATATATTTT. V and J are TRBV19 and TRBJ1-3; no clear D. Germline lookup yields CDR1 LNHDA and CDR2 SQIVND (reference sequence). V was cut by 2 bases and J by 0 bases, with 11 bases left in between. This CDR3 is 16 amino acids long.